This is a list of T cell receptor beta chains from one sample in a study of prognosis after radiotherapy for stage I lung cancer. A single record per CDR3 protein comes from TCRdb applying MiXCR to the multiplex PCR reads. Among over 12,000 distinct CDR3 sequences listed, roughly 26% were seen once. This material consisted of PBMCs, taken before or after stereotactic body radiation therapy (not recorded which). The source of these receptors is a donor at least 50 years old with non-small cell lung cancer. Each CDR3 is given with its conserved first and last residue. Each record gives: J gene, clone size, D gene, V gene, CDR3 protein, CDR3 DNA. A D gene is named only where the DNA matches it firmly. Clone size is given for some rows only: seen once, a few or many times, or a class if the clone is expanded.

J gene: TRBJ2-7
clone size: -
D gene: -
V gene: TRBV28
CDR3 protein: CASSTITQGDHTSEQYF
CDR3 DNA: TGTGCCAGCAGTACTATTACACAGGGTGACCACACTAGCGAGCAGTACTTC

J gene: TRBJ2-7
clone size: many
D gene: -
V gene: TRBV18
CDR3 protein: CASSPSMGDYEQYF
CDR3 DNA: TGTGCCAGCTCACCGTCTATGGGAGACTACGAGCAGTACTTC

J gene: TRBJ1-6
clone size: -
D gene: -
V gene: TRBV2
CDR3 protein: CASSLDLTDNSPLHF
CDR3 DNA: TGTGCCAGCAGTCTAGACCTAACCGATAATTCACCCCTCCACTTT

J gene: TRBJ2-7
clone size: many
D gene: TRBD1
V gene: TRBV19
CDR3 protein: CASSWTGDRYEQYF
CDR3 DNA: TGTGCCAGTAGTTGGACAGGGGACAGGTACGAGCAGTACTTC

J gene: TRBJ2-2
clone size: many
D gene: -
V gene: TRBV7-9
CDR3 protein: CASSLSGRNTGELFF
CDR3 DNA: TGTGCCAGCAGCTTATCCGGGCGGAACACCGGGGAGCTGTTTTTT

J gene: TRBJ2-7
clone size: -
D gene: -
V gene: TRBV6-1
CDR3 protein: CASSHSIRTYEHYF
CDR3 DNA: TGTGCCAGCAGTCATAGTATCCGGACCTACGAGCATTACTTC

J gene: TRBJ2-1
clone size: medium-sized
D gene: -
V gene: TRBV6-1
CDR3 protein: CATRSLGGAVSEQFF
CDR3 DNA: TGTGCCACCCGAAGCCTAGGCGGAGCGGTGAGTGAGCAGTTCTTC

J gene: TRBJ2-2
clone size: many
D gene: TRBD1
V gene: TRBV28
CDR3 protein: CASSSYRGAFTGELFF
CDR3 DNA: TGTGCCAGCAGTTCCTACAGGGGGGCCTTCACCGGGGAGCTGTTTTTT

J gene: TRBJ2-1
clone size: many
D gene: -
V gene: TRBV7-9
CDR3 protein: CASSLGRLAHYNEQSF
CDR3 DNA: TGTGCCAGCAGCTTGGGTAGGCTAGCCCACTACAATGAGCAGTCCTTC

J gene: TRBJ1-1
clone size: many
D gene: -
V gene: TRBV12-3/TRBV12-4
CDR3 protein: CASSQVPRAEAFF
CDR3 DNA: TGTGCCAGCAGCCAGGTCCCTCGCGCTGAAGCTTTCTTT

J gene: TRBJ2-1
clone size: many
D gene: TRBD2
V gene: TRBV10-2
CDR3 protein: CASSRKRGGYNEQFF
CDR3 DNA: TGCGCCAGCAGCAGAAAGCGGGGGGGCTACAATGAGCAGTTCTTC

J gene: TRBJ2-7
clone size: -
D gene: TRBD2
V gene: TRBV20-1
CDR3 protein: CSARTTSGRAYEQYF
CDR3 DNA: TGCAGTGCTAGAACGACTAGCGGGCGAGCCTACGAGCAGTACTTC

J gene: TRBJ1-6
clone size: many
D gene: -
V gene: TRBV25-1
CDR3 protein: CASSGGGSPLHF
CDR3 DNA: TGTGCCAGCAGTGGGGGGGGATCACCCCTCCACTTT

J gene: TRBJ2-2
clone size: many
D gene: -
V gene: TRBV6-2/TRBV6-3
CDR3 protein: CASSYLPGKGGELFF
CDR3 DNA: TGTGCCAGCAGTTACTTGCCAGGGAAAGGCGGGGAGCTGTTTTTT

J gene: TRBJ1-3
clone size: many
D gene: TRBD1
V gene: TRBV28
CDR3 protein: CASSSGTGAGNTIYF
CDR3 DNA: TGTGCCAGCAGTTCCGGGACAGGGGCTGGAAACACCATATATTTT

J gene: TRBJ1-5
clone size: many
D gene: -
V gene: TRBV5-6
CDR3 protein: CASSLAFSNQPQHF
CDR3 DNA: TGTGCCAGCAGCTTGGCCTTTAGCAATCAGCCCCAGCATTTT

J gene: TRBJ2-3
clone size: medium-sized
D gene: -
V gene: TRBV20-1
CDR3 protein: CSGCLLVADTQYF
CDR3 DNA: TGCAGTGGATGCCTATTAGTGGCGGATACGCAGTATTTT

J gene: TRBJ2-7
clone size: medium-sized
D gene: TRBD2
V gene: TRBV6-1
CDR3 protein: CASSDFKGASGSNEQYF
CDR3 DNA: TGTGCCAGCAGTGATTTCAAGGGCGCTAGCGGGAGCAACGAGCAGTACTTC

J gene: TRBJ2-1
clone size: many
D gene: -
V gene: TRBV6-1
CDR3 protein: CASSRGDQKNNEQFF
CDR3 DNA: TGTGCCAGCAGCCGGGGAGATCAAAAAAACAATGAGCAGTTCTTC

J gene: TRBJ2-5
clone size: many
D gene: TRBD2
V gene: TRBV11-2
CDR3 protein: CASSQPGLKTQYF
CDR3 DNA: TGTGCCAGCAGCCAACCGGGACTAAAAACCCAGTACTTC

J gene: TRBJ2-1
clone size: medium-sized
D gene: -
V gene: TRBV11-2
CDR3 protein: CASSLEGGQDEQFF
CDR3 DNA: TGTGCCAGCAGCTTAGAAGGGGGTCAAGATGAGCAGTTCTTC

J gene: TRBJ2-1
clone size: medium-sized
D gene: -
V gene: TRBV6-1
CDR3 protein: CASTVGSYNEQFF
CDR3 DNA: TGTGCCAGCACCGTTGGGTCCTACAATGAGCAGTTCTTC

J gene: TRBJ2-2
clone size: many
D gene: TRBD2
V gene: TRBV12-3/TRBV12-4
CDR3 protein: CASSPTSGRGGELFF
CDR3 DNA: TGTGCCAGCAGCCCGACTAGCGGGAGAGGCGGGGAGCTGTTTTTT

J gene: TRBJ2-1
clone size: -
D gene: -
V gene: TRBV13
CDR3 protein: CASTKLEGSYNEQFF
CDR3 DNA: TGTGCCAGCACCAAGCTGGAGGGCTCCTACAATGAGCAGTTCTTC

J gene: TRBJ2-3
clone size: -
D gene: TRBD2
V gene: TRBV20-1
CDR3 protein: CSARDASGRLLTDTQYF
CDR3 DNA: TGCAGTGCTAGAGACGCTAGCGGGAGGTTGTTAACAGATACGCAGTATTTT

J gene: TRBJ1-3
clone size: many
D gene: -
V gene: TRBV6-1
CDR3 protein: CASSERRGGNTIYF
CDR3 DNA: TGTGCCAGCAGTGAGCGACGGGGTGGAAACACCATATATTTT

J gene: TRBJ2-7
clone size: medium-sized
D gene: -
V gene: TRBV2
CDR3 protein: CASSEWLYEQYF
CDR3 DNA: TGTGCCAGCAGTGAATGGTTGTACGAGCAGTACTTC

J gene: TRBJ2-1
clone size: -
D gene: TRBD2
V gene: TRBV18
CDR3 protein: CASSPPHSGGYNEQFF
CDR3 DNA: TGTGCCAGCTCACCCCCCCACTCCGGGGGGTACAATGAGCAGTTCTTC

J gene: TRBJ1-2
clone size: -
D gene: TRBD1
V gene: TRBV27
CDR3 protein: CASTREGRTGGYYGYTF
CDR3 DNA: TGTGCCAGCACGAGGGAGGGACGCACAGGGGGGTACTATGGCTACACCTTC

J gene: TRBJ2-2
clone size: many
D gene: -
V gene: TRBV20-1
CDR3 protein: CSARDLYTGELFF
CDR3 DNA: TGCAGTGCTAGAGATCTTTACACCGGGGAGCTGTTTTTT

J gene: TRBJ2-4
clone size: many
D gene: TRBD1
V gene: TRBV19
CDR3 protein: CASSMLGQATAKNIQYF
CDR3 DNA: TGTGCCAGTAGTATGCTAGGACAGGCGACAGCCAAAAACATTCAGTACTTC

J gene: TRBJ1-2
clone size: -
D gene: -
V gene: TRBV6-1
CDR3 protein: CASRGMDSNYGYTF
CDR3 DNA: TGTGCCAGCAGAGGAATGGACTCCAACTATGGCTACACTTTC

J gene: TRBJ2-4
clone size: -
D gene: -
V gene: TRBV20-1
CDR3 protein: CSVTDGLLAKNIQYF
CDR3 DNA: TGCAGTGTTACTGACGGATTACTAGCCAAAAACATTCAGTACTTC

J gene: TRBJ1-2
clone size: many
D gene: TRBD1
V gene: TRBV5-4
CDR3 protein: CASRPITGTGGGYTF
CDR3 DNA: TGTGCCAGCAGACCCATAACCGGGACAGGGGGTGGCTACACCTTC

J gene: TRBJ2-5
clone size: medium-sized
D gene: -
V gene: TRBV28
CDR3 protein: CASSGIAIETQYF
CDR3 DNA: TGTGCCAGCAGTGGCATAGCGATCGAGACCCAGTACTTC

J gene: TRBJ2-7
clone size: -
D gene: TRBD1
V gene: TRBV5-6
CDR3 protein: CASSPTTGMISYEQYF
CDR3 DNA: TGCGCCAGCAGCCCTACGACAGGGATGATCTCCTACGAGCAGTACTTC

J gene: TRBJ1-5
clone size: medium-sized
D gene: TRBD1
V gene: TRBV27
CDR3 protein: CASSPGQGNQPQHF
CDR3 DNA: TGTGCCAGCAGCCCGGGACAGGGCAATCAGCCCCAGCATTTT

J gene: TRBJ2-7
clone size: many
D gene: TRBD2
V gene: TRBV2
CDR3 protein: CASSTGTSGSEQYF
CDR3 DNA: TGTGCCAGCAGCACCGGGACTAGCGGGTCCGAGCAGTACTTC

J gene: TRBJ2-2
clone size: medium-sized
D gene: TRBD1
V gene: TRBV6-1
CDR3 protein: CAIGQGITGELFF
CDR3 DNA: TGTGCCATCGGACAGGGAATCACCGGGGAGCTGTTTTTT

J gene: TRBJ2-3
clone size: medium-sized
D gene: TRBD1
V gene: TRBV24-1
CDR3 protein: CATSVRTGKGVSTDTQYF
CDR3 DNA: TGTGCCACCAGTGTTCGGACAGGGAAGGGGGTTAGCACAGATACGCAGTATTTT

J gene: TRBJ2-2
clone size: -
D gene: TRBD1
V gene: TRBV28
CDR3 protein: CASTPPGQVSTGELFF
CDR3 DNA: TGTGCCAGCACCCCCCCGGGACAGGTGTCCACCGGGGAGCTGTTTTTT

J gene: TRBJ1-3
clone size: many
D gene: -
V gene: TRBV28
CDR3 protein: CASSLGQIRGNTIYF
CDR3 DNA: TGTGCCAGCAGTTTAGGGCAGATCCGTGGAAACACCATATATTTT

J gene: TRBJ2-1
clone size: medium-sized
D gene: TRBD2
V gene: TRBV28
CDR3 protein: CASSPPGLAISSYNEQFF
CDR3 DNA: TGTGCCAGCAGTCCCCCGGGACTAGCGATTAGCTCCTACAATGAGCAGTTCTTC

J gene: TRBJ2-2
clone size: many
D gene: -
V gene: TRBV7-9
CDR3 protein: CASSKVGGAPGELFF
CDR3 DNA: TGTGCCAGCAGCAAAGTAGGGGGGGCGCCCGGGGAGCTGTTTTTT

J gene: TRBJ2-3
clone size: many
D gene: -
V gene: TRBV5-4
CDR3 protein: CASSLGSRTPSTDTQYF
CDR3 DNA: TGTGCCAGCAGCTTGGGTAGCAGAACTCCTAGCACAGATACGCAGTATTTT

J gene: TRBJ1-1
clone size: -
D gene: TRBD1
V gene: TRBV20-1
CDR3 protein: CSTGTGTGYTVAFF
CDR3 DNA: TGCAGTACCGGGACCGGGACAGGGTACACTGTAGCTTTCTTT

J gene: TRBJ2-5
clone size: many
D gene: TRBD2
V gene: TRBV20-1
CDR3 protein: CSARDVERETETQYF
CDR3 DNA: TGCAGTGCTAGAGATGTTGAGCGGGAGACAGAGACCCAGTACTTC

J gene: TRBJ2-3
clone size: medium-sized
D gene: TRBD2
V gene: TRBV5-1
CDR3 protein: CASSWARGSGGTDTQYF
CDR3 DNA: TGCGCCAGCAGCTGGGCCCGCGGGAGTGGAGGCACAGATACGCAGTATTTT

J gene: TRBJ1-1
clone size: medium-sized
D gene: -
V gene: TRBV30
CDR3 protein: CARTGAPAFF
CDR3 DNA: TGTGCCCGCACGGGGGCGCCAGCTTTCTTT

J gene: TRBJ1-6
clone size: many
D gene: -
V gene: TRBV4-1
CDR3 protein: CASSTTVDNSPLHF
CDR3 DNA: TGCGCCAGCAGTACCACGGTAGATAATTCACCCCTCCACTTT

J gene: TRBJ2-7
clone size: medium-sized
D gene: -
V gene: TRBV11-2
CDR3 protein: CASSLSSGAQYEQYF
CDR3 DNA: TGTGCCAGCAGCTTAAGCTCAGGGGCCCAGTACGAGCAGTACTTC

J gene: TRBJ1-3
clone size: many
D gene: -
V gene: TRBV19
CDR3 protein: CASSIRHVSGNTIYF
CDR3 DNA: TGTGCCAGTAGTATCCGACACGTCTCTGGAAACACCATATATTTT

J gene: TRBJ1-1
clone size: many
D gene: -
V gene: TRBV30
CDR3 protein: CAWSVIPNRAEAFF
CDR3 DNA: TGTGCCTGGAGTGTAATTCCTAACCGGGCTGAAGCTTTCTTT